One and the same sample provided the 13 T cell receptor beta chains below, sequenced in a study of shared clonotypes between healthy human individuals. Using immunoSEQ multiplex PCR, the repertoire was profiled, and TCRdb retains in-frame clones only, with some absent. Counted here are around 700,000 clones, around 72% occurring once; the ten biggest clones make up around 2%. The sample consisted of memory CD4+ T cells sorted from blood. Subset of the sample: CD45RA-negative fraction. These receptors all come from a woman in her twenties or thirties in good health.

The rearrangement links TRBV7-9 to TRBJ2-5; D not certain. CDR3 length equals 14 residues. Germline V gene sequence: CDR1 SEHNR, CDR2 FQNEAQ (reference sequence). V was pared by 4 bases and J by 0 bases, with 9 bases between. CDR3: CASSSRVNQETQYF. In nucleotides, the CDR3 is TGTGCCAGCAGCTCCCGGGTGAACCAAGAGACCCAGTACTTC. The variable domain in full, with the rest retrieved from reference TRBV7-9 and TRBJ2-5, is DTGVSQNPRHKITKRGQNVTFRCDPISEHNRLYWYRQTLGQGPEFLTYFQNEAQLEKSRLLSDRFSAERPKGSFSTLEIQRTEQGDSAMYLCASSSRVNQETQYFGPGTRLLVL.

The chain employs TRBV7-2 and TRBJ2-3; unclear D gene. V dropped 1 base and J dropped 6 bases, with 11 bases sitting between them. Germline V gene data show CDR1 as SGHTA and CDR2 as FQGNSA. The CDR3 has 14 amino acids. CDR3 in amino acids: CASSLEVVVDTQYF. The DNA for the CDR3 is TGTGCCAGCAGCTTAGAGGTCGTGGTGGATACGCAGTATTTT. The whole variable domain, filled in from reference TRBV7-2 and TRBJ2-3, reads GAGVSQSPSNKVTEKGKDVELRCDPISGHTALYWYRQSLGQGLEFLIYFQGNSAPDKSGLPSDRFSAERTGGSVSTLTIQRTQQEDSAVYLCASSLEVVVDTQYFGPGTRLTVL.

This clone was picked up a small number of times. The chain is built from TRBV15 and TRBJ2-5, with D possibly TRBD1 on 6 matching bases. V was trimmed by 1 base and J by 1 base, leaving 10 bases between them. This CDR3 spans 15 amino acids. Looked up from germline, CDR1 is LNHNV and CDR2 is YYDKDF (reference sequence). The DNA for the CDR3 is TGTGCCACCAGCAGAGGGACAGCAACCCAAGAGACCCAGTACTTC. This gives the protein CATSRGTATQETQYF.

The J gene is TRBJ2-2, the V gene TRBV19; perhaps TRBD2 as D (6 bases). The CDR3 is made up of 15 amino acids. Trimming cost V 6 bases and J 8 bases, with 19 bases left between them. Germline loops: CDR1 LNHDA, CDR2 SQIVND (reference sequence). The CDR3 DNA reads TGTGCCAGTAGACGTCGGGACTCCGTATCGGGGGAGCTGTTTTTT. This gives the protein CASRRRDSVSGELFF.

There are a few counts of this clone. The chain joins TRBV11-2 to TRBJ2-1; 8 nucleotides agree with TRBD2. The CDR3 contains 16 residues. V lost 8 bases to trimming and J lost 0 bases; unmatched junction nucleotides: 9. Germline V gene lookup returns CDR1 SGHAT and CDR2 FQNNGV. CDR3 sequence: CASELTSGSSYNEQFF. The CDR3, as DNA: TGTGCCAGCGAGCTTACGAGCGGGAGCTCCTACAATGAGCAGTTCTTC.

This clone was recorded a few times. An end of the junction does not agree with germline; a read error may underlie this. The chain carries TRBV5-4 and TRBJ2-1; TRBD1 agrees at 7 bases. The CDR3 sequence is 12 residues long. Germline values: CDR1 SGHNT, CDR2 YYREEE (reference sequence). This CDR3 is CASSPGTAGRVF. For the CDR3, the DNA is TGTGCCAGCAGCCCCGGGACAGCTGGCAGGGTCTTC.

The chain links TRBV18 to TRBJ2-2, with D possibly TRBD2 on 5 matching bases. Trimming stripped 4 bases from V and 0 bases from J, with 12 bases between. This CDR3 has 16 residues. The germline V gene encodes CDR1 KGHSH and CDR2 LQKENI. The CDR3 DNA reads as TGTGCCAGCTCACAAATCCTGGGAGCGAACACCGGGGAGCTGTTTTTT. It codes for CASSQILGANTGELFF.

Here the CDR3 DNA reads TGCGTCGTCGGCCACGGGCGACGTTACAATGAGCAGTTCTTC. This codes for CVVGHGRRYNEQFF. The J gene is TRBJ2-1, the V gene TRBV29-1; D unclear. The CDR3 runs 14 residues. CDR1 and CDR2 from the germline V gene are SQVTM and ANQGSEA.

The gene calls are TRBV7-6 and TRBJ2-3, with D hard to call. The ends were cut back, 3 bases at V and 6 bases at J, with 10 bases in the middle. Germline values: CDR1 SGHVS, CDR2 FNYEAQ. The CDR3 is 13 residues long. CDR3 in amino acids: CASSFEESDTQYF. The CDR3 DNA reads TGTGCCAGCAGCTTTGAGGAATCTGATACGCAGTATTTT.

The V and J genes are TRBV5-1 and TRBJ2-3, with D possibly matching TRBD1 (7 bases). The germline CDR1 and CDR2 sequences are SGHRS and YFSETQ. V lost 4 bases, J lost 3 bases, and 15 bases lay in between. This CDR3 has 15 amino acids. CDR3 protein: CASSPGAGQTDTQYF. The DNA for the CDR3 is TGCGCCAGCAGCCCCGGGGCGGGACAGACAGATACGCAGTATTTT.

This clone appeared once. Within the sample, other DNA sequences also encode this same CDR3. CDR3 sequence reads: CASSLGASTDTQYF. The CDR3 DNA is TGTGCCAGCAGTTTAGGCGCGAGCACAGATACGCAGTATTTT. The V gene is TRBV27, the J gene TRBJ2-3; D is unresolved. The length of the CDR3 is 14 residues. Per the germline V gene, CDR1 is MNHEY and CDR2 is SMNVEV (reference sequence). The germline V and J ends were trimmed by 2 bases and 0 bases, with 6 bases remaining between them.

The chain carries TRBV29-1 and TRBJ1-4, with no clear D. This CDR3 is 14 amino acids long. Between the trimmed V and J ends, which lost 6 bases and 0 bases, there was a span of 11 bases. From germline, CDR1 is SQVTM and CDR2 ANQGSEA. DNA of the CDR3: TGCAGCGTCCTAGGATTAACAACTAATGAAAAACTGTTTTTT. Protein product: CSVLGLTTNEKLFF.

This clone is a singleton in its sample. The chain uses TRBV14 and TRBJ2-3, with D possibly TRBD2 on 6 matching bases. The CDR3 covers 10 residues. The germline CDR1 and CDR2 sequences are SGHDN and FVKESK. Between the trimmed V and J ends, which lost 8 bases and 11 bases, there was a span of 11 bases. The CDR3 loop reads CASSGTLQYF. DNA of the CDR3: TGTGCCAGCTCCGGGACTCTGCAGTATTTT.